The following is a TCR beta chain sequence with its context. The antigen is not known. This entry is derived from a study of cytomegalovirus exposure and HLA in healthy donors. Study results and limitations: Trimming of TCR beta V- and J-genes showed a link, identified in a later analysis, to a missense DCLRE1C variant. The authors considered a cluster of highly shared sequence variants likely to be a sequencing artifact. When analyzed later, the rates of TCR association showed variation by HLA locus, with DRB1 the most and HLA-C the fewest. A later analysis associated 16,000 or so TCR beta sequences with HLA alleles at a 0.05 false discovery rate.

Germline V gene sequence: CDR1 SGHNT, CDR2 YYREEE (reference sequence). Trimming took off 5 bases at V and 4 bases at J, with 12 bases between the two ends. CDR3 size: 14 residues. It was with 60 Vbeta and 13 Jbeta primers that the PCR ran. The table came from immunoSEQ multiplex PCR; TCRdb's copy has only in-frame clones and leaves some out. This sample's clone table lists 90,000 to 130,000 clones. The source is a man aged 40-49 years in good health and CMV-seropositive. The sample consisted of PBMCs. The chain employs TRBV5-4 and TRBJ2-2; D may be TRBD1 (5 bases). Here the CDR3 reads CASSFTGPTGELFF. Here the CDR3 DNA reads TGTGCCAGCAGTTTTACAGGACCCACCGGGGAGCTGTTTTTT.